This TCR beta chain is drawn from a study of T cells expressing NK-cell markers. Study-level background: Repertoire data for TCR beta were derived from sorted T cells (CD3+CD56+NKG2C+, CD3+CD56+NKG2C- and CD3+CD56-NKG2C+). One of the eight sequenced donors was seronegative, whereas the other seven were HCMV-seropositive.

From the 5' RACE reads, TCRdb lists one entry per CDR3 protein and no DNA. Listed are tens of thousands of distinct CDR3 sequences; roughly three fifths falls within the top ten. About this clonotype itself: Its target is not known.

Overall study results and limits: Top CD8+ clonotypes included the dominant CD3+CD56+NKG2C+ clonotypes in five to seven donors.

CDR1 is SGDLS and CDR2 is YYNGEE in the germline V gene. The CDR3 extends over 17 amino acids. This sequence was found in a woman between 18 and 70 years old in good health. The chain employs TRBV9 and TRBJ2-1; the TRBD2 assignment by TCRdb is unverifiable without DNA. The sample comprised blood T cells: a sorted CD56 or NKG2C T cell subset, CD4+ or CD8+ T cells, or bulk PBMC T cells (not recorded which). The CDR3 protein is CASSVRLGSGHYNEQFF.